This T cell receptor (beta chain) derives from a study of cytomegalovirus exposure and HLA in healthy donors. CDR3 length equals 14 residues. Germline CDR1 reads SGHTA; CDR2 reads FQGNSA. The V end lost 5 bases, the J end lost 10 bases, and 15 bases lay between the germline ends. The primer mix had 60 Vbeta and 13 Jbeta primers. Assay: immunoSEQ multiplex PCR; the TCRdb copy retains only in-frame clones and omits some. The sample includes approximately 190,000 clones, about 12% of them seen just once. Sequencing was carried out using PBMCs. This TCR derives from a man aged 50-59 years in good health and CMV-seropositive. This sequence joins TRBV7-2 and TRBJ1-6; TRBD1 is a possible D gene (5 bases). The CDR3 loop is CASSPRRGESPLHF. The DNA for the CDR3 is TGTGCCAGCAGCCCCAGGAGGGGTGAGTCACCCCTCCACTTT.